This T cell receptor beta chain was profiled in a study of immune evolution from preneoplasia to lung adenocarcinoma. This CDR3 is built from 11 residues. The germline gives CDR1 GTSNPN, CDR2 SVGIG (reference sequence). The V gene lost 3 bases and the J gene lost 3 bases, with 6 bases spanning the gap. Findings and caveats of the study: Normal lung had the highest top T cell clone frequencies. Later-stage lesions appeared to have more T cells, more diversity, less clonality.

The table came from immunoSEQ multiplex PCR; TCRdb's copy has only in-frame clones and leaves some out. This sample has 6,000 to 10,000 clones, with around 80% found just once. Points on this clone: No antigen is known for it.

Patient tissue came from resections in Japan or China, 2014–2017. Histologic diagnosis was independently verified by two lung pathologists. The chain carries TRBV30 and TRBJ2-7; D uncertain. Sequenced: FFPE adjacent normal lung tissue. This sequence was found in a person aged 70 to 79 with lung adenocarcinoma. This chain's CDR3 is CAWSTDYEQYF. In DNA, the CDR3 is TGTGCCTGGAGCACAGACTACGAGCAGTACTTC.